This TCR beta chain was profiled in a study of neurological immune-mediated disorders. Findings of the study overall: As far as clinical or MRI features were concerned, none was associated with the multiple sclerosis repertoire cluster. HTLV-1-associated myelopathy had the most TCR clonal expansion, and multiple sclerosis had the least, less than healthy controls.

Germline assignment: CDR1 SNHLY and CDR2 FYNNEI. V lost 8 bases and J 1 base, leaving 6 bases between the germline ends. This CDR3 has 12 amino acids. PBMCs stored at -80 C, numbering 2 million, were the origin of the unsorted libraries. The authors produced cDNA by 5'RACE using 10-nucleotide random UMIs. TCRdb used MiXCR to reprocess the 5' RACE reads, holding one entry per CDR3 protein. The sample consists of fewer than 60,000 distinct CDR3 sequences, around 4% of them appearing once. This clonotype was counted at least ten times. The antigen remains undetermined. The sample was PBMCs. The rearrangement links TRBV2 to TRBJ1-5; D uncertain. This sequence was found in a man in his 60s with multiple sclerosis. CDR3 sequence: CASGQSNQPQHF. For the CDR3, the DNA is TGTGCCAGCGGCCAAAGCAATCAGCCCCAGCATTTT.